Reported below is one T cell receptor beta chain. In the original analysis: Reference gene primer amplification in the assay estimated nucleated cell counts. Measured with immunoSEQ multiplex PCR; TCRdb has only the in-frame clones, and not every one. The V and J calls and clone size come from that table; D and trimming were worked out from the DNA. Counted here are roughly 170,000 clones, less than 85% occurring once; the ten biggest clones make up 12%. The data derive from a study of blood T cell repertoires in COVID-19. Study background: Whether acute or convalescent, the COVID-19 samples came from the United States, Italy and Spain.

Germline CDR1 SQVTM, CDR2 ANQGSEA. There are 11 residues in the CDR3. Trimming took 7 bases from V and 7 from J, leaving 11 bases between them. This chain joins TRBV29-1 and TRBJ2-1; D possibly corresponds to TRBD2 (6 bases). Sequenced material: PBMCs or T cells enriched from blood (not recorded which). The TCR sequence derives from a man aged 50-60 years who had recovered from COVID-19. The CDR3: CSGEAGNEQFF. CDR3 in DNA: TGCAGCGGGGAGGCGGGGAATGAGCAGTTCTTC.